This T cell receptor (beta chain) was identified in a study of molecular identifiers for immune sequencing clone quantification. Study outcomes and limitations: Clones above 20 RNA copies held over 97% of effector molecules, under 1% in naive cells.

TCRdb independently ran MiXCR on the PCR reads; one entry per CDR3 protein. Altogether approximately 500,000 distinct CDR3 sequences are present, 20% to 25% being singletons, with the ten largest covering about 0.8%. There are a few counts of this clonotype. Its antigen is not identified. CDR3 length: 18 residues. From germline, CDR1 is LGHNA and CDR2 YSLEER. Trimming at V came to 2 bases and at J to 4 bases, leaving 15 bases not matched to a gene. Sequencing was done on a sample of naive CD8+ T cells from blood, with Jurkat cell RNA spiked in. The subset is: FACS-sorted CD8+CD4-CCR7+CD45RA+ naive T cells. This chain links TRBV4-3 with TRBJ2-3, with 7 bases identical to TRBD2. The receptor comes from a human donor in good health. Some libraries in this study had Jurkat cell RNA spiked in. CDR3 in amino acids: CASSQKGLTSRGSDTQYF. CDR3 bases: TGCGCCAGCAGCCAAAAGGGTTTGACTAGCCGGGGGTCAGATACGCAGTATTTT.